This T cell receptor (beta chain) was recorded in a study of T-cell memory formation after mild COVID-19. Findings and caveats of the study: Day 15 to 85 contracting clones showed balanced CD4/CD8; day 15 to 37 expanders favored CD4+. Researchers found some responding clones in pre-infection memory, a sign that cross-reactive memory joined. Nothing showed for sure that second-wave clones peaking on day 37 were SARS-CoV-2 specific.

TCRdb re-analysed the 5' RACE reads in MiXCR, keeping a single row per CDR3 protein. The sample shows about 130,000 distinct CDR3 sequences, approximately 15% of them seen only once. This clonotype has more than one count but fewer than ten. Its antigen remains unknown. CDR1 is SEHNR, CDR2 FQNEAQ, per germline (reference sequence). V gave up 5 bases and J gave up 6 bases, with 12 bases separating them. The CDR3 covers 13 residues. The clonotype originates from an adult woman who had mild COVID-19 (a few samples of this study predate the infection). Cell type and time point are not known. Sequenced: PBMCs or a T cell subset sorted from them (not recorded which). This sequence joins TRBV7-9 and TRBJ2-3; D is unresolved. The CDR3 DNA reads TGTGCCAGCAGCCCCGGACGGAAGGATACGCAGTATTTT. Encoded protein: CASSPGRKDTQYF.